The present T cell receptor beta chain was sequenced within a study of T-cell memory formation after mild COVID-19. General study findings and limits: Researchers found some responding clones in pre-infection memory, a sign that cross-reactive memory joined. SARS-CoV-2 specificity was not confirmed for second-wave clones peaking on day 37.

In regard to this clonotype: Its cognate antigen is unknown.

TCRdb ran MiXCR on the 5' RACE reads and lists one entry per CDR3 protein. The sample lists about 190,000 distinct CDR3 sequences; 20% to 25% were seen once. The TCR was taken from an adult woman who had mild COVID-19 (a few samples of this study predate the infection). Cell type and time point are not known. The sequenced sample was PBMCs or a T cell subset sorted from them (not recorded which).

The CDR3 nucleotides read TGTGCCAGCAGTTACCCTCCGACTAGCGGGACCTACGAGCAGTACTTC. Its translation is CASSYPPTSGTYEQYF. The rearrangement links TRBV6-6 to TRBJ2-7, with 11 nucleotides matching TRBD2. Germline V gives CDR1 MNHNY, CDR2 SVGAGI (reference sequence). CDR3 length: 16 residues. The trim removed 2 bases at V and 2 bases at J, leaving 5 bases unmatched.